The next 26 T cell receptor beta chains were all read from a single sample in a study of CD8 T cells in Susac syndrome. RNA, at roughly 0.5 to 1 ug, was reverse transcribed with random hexamers. A single record per CDR3 protein comes from TCRdb applying MiXCR to the immunoSEQ multiplex PCR reads. The sample contains about 82,000 distinct CDR3 sequences, about 96% of which appear only once. Source material: CD8+ T cells from PBMCs. The receptors originated from a human donor with Susac syndrome.

The chain carries TRBV11-2 and TRBJ2-3; 9 bases line up with TRBD1. The CDR3 totals 15 residues. Germline lookup yields CDR1 SGHAT and CDR2 FQNNGV. After removal of 5 bases from V and 1 base from J, the junction contained 4 bases not matched to a gene. The CDR3 loop reads CASSGDRARTDTQYF. In DNA form, the CDR3 reads TGTGCCAGCAGCGGGGACAGGGCCCGCACAGATACGCAGTATTTT.

The chain employs TRBV7-9 and TRBJ2-7, with 7 positions matching TRBD1. The V gene's germline CDR1 is SEHNR and CDR2 FQNEAQ (reference sequence). The V gene end was trimmed by 1 base and the J gene end by 0 bases; junction bases not matched to a gene: 12. CDR3 length: 18 residues. In nucleotides, the CDR3 is TGTGCCAGCAGCTTAGTGAGAACGGGACAGCTCTACTCCTACGAGCAGTACTTC. Translation: CASSLVRTGQLYSYEQYF.

The rearrangement links TRBV30 to TRBJ2-7; D gene uncertain. This CDR3 is built from 13 residues. Germline lookup yields CDR1 GTSNPN and CDR2 SVGIG (reference sequence). Between the trimmed V and J ends, which lost 4 bases and 3 bases, there was a span of 13 bases. CDR3 loop: CAWMENGDYEQYF. CDR3 nucleotides: TGTGCCTGGATGGAAAACGGAGACTACGAGCAGTACTTC.

V usage is TRBV2 and J usage is TRBJ2-3, with D uncertain. V lost 7 bases to trimming and J lost 0 bases, with 8 bases between them. Germline CDR1 is SNHLY and CDR2 is FYNNEI. The CDR3 loop spans 13 amino acids. As DNA, the CDR3 is TGTGCCAGCAAGGACCGGAGCACAGATACGCAGTATTTT. This encodes CASKDRSTDTQYF. Looking up the rest from reference TRBV2 and TRBJ2-3 gives the full variable domain: EPEVTQTPSHQVTQMGQEVILRCVPISNHLYFYWYRQILGQKVEFLVSFYNNEISEKSEIFDDQFSVERPDGSNFTLKIRSTKLEDSAMYFCASKDRSTDTQYFGPGTRLTVL.

The CDR3 here is CASSPLTLAGGKETQYF. CDR3 DNA: TGTGCCAGCAGCCCTCTCACCCTAGCGGGGGGGAAGGAGACCCAGTACTTC. The rearrangement links TRBV7-2 to TRBJ2-5; 12 nucleotides align to TRBD2. V lost 5 bases to trimming and J lost 5 bases; unmatched junction nucleotides: 12. CDR1 SGHTA and CDR2 FQGNSA come from the germline V gene. The CDR3 is 17 residues long.

The chain links TRBV29-1 to TRBJ2-1; TRBD2 matches 10 bases. Trimming took 3 bases from V and 3 from J; bases not matched to a gene: 8. CDR3 length: 16 residues. Germline V gene data show CDR1 as SQVTM and CDR2 as ANQGSEA. The CDR3 nucleotides read TGCAGCGTTGAGGGCCTTCTAGCGGGGGTCTACAATGAGCAGTTCTTC. Translated: CSVEGLLAGVYNEQFF.

The V gene is TRBV29-1, the J gene TRBJ1-2; the D is unclear. Germline loops: CDR1 SQVTM, CDR2 ANQGSEA. The V gene lost 0 bases and the J gene lost 0 bases, with 8 bases spanning the gap. CDR3 length equals 14 residues. The CDR3 DNA reads TGCAGCGTTGAAGATCCCCTTACTAACTATGGCTACACCTTC. It yields the protein CSVEDPLTNYGYTF.

The chain links TRBV30 to TRBJ2-5; tentatively, D is TRBD2 (6 bases). The length of the CDR3 is 15 residues. V was trimmed by 2 bases and J by 2 bases, leaving 15 bases between them. The germline V gene has CDR1 GTSNPN and CDR2 SVGIG (reference sequence). CDR3 region: CAWSLFAGSQETQYF. The CDR3 DNA reads TGTGCCTGGAGTCTCTTCGCGGGGTCTCAAGAGACCCAGTACTTC.

The genes are TRBV6-2 or TRBV6-3 and TRBJ2-1; D remains ambiguous. The germline V gene encodes CDR1 MNHEY and CDR2 SVGEGT. Trimming left V 2 bases short and J 3 bases short, with 14 bases between. This CDR3 region has 16 residues. CDR3 loop: CASSYPRRNNYNEQFF. For the CDR3, the DNA is TGTGCCAGCAGTTACCCCCGGAGAAACAACTACAATGAGCAGTTCTTC.

The CDR3: CASSQEGLGSNEQYF. In nucleotides, the CDR3 is TGTGCCAGCAGCCAAGAGGGTCTGGGCTCAAACGAGCAGTACTTC. The V and J genes are TRBV14 and TRBJ2-7; D is uncertain. Trimming removed 0 bases at V and 5 bases at J, with 14 bases between. CDR1 and CDR2 (germline): SGHDN, FVKESK. The CDR3 is made up of 15 amino acids.

V is TRBV20-1 and J is TRBJ2-3, with 12 bases identical to TRBD2. CDR3 length: 18 residues. J was trimmed by 0 bases and V by 5 bases; bases with no gene match: 12. Germline CDR1 reads DFQATT; CDR2 reads SNEGSKA (reference sequence). CDR3 sequence: CSAPPGLAGRTSTDTQYF. DNA for the CDR3: TGCAGTGCTCCACCGGGACTAGCGGGTCGAACTAGCACAGATACGCAGTATTTT.

The chain recombines TRBV7-3 with TRBJ2-3; D possibly matches TRBD1 or TRBD2 (5 bases each). The germline V gene encodes CDR1 SGHTA and CDR2 FQGTGA. CDR3 length: 14 amino acids. The V and J ends lost 1 base and 5 bases respectively, with 10 bases between them. CDR3 sequence: CASSLKGPEDTQYF. The DNA for the CDR3 is TGTGCCAGCAGCTTAAAGGGACCGGAAGATACGCAGTATTTT.

V is TRBV24-1 and J is TRBJ2-1; unclear D gene. CDR1 and CDR2 from the germline V gene are KGHDR and SFDVKD. This CDR3 has 12 amino acids. Deletions cut 3 bases from V and 8 bases from J, with 7 bases between. The CDR3, as DNA: TGTGCCACCAGTGATAGTATATATGAGCAGTTCTTC. Translated, it gives CATSDSIYEQFF.

The gene calls are TRBV27 and TRBJ1-2; 7 positions match TRBD1. Germline V gene data show CDR1 as MNHEY and CDR2 as SMNVEV (reference sequence). After removal of 6 bases from V and 8 bases from J, the junction contained 9 bases not matched to a gene. The CDR3 is 13 amino acids. The CDR3 DNA reads TGTGCCAGCAGGCCGGGACAGTGGCGGGGCTACACCTTC. Translating it yields CASRPGQWRGYTF.

This chain links TRBV19 with TRBJ2-1, with a possible D match to TRBD2 (5 bases). The CDR3 contains 10 residues. Germline V gives CDR1 LNHDA, CDR2 SQIVND (reference sequence). Trimming took off 9 bases at V and 5 bases at J, with 5 bases between the two ends. CDR3 loop: CASGNNEQFF. In DNA form, the CDR3 reads TGTGCCAGCGGGAACAATGAGCAGTTCTTC.

The rearrangement joins TRBV30 to TRBJ1-5; 11 positions match TRBD1. The CDR3 contains 14 residues. Germline values: CDR1 GTSNPN, CDR2 SVGIG (reference sequence). J gave up 7 bases and V 2 bases, and 4 bases lay outside the gene matches. CDR3 sequence (DNA): TGTGCCTGGAGTCCCGGGACAGGGGGACAGCCCCAGCATTTT. It specifies CAWSPGTGGQPQHF.

The chain recombines TRBV20-1 with TRBJ2-3; no definite D call. This CDR3 contains 13 residues. Trimming stripped 1 base from V and 3 bases from J, with 8 bases between. Germline CDR1 and CDR2: DFQATT and SNEGSKA (reference sequence). The CDR3 DNA sequence: TGCAGTGCTAGAGGATTTAATACAGATACGCAGTATTTT. Translating it yields CSARGFNTDTQYF.

The chain carries TRBV19 and TRBJ1-5, with TRBD1 matching over 9 bases. CDR1 and CDR2 (germline): LNHDA, SQIVND (reference sequence). This CDR3 has 14 amino acids. V was pared by 5 bases and J by 7 bases, with 6 bases of the junction left unmatched. The CDR3 loop reads CASSPGTGFQPQHF. Written as DNA, the CDR3 is TGTGCCAGTAGTCCCGGGACAGGGTTCCAGCCCCAGCATTTT.

The chain combines TRBV29-1 with TRBJ1-1, with D tentatively TRBD1 (6 bases). V lost 3 bases and J lost 7, with 15 bases in between. The V gene's germline CDR1 is SQVTM and CDR2 ANQGSEA. This CDR3 spans 13 amino acids. This CDR3 reads CSVELGQSDEAFF. Written as DNA, the CDR3 is TGCAGCGTTGAGCTAGGACAGTCCGATGAAGCTTTCTTT.

The J gene is TRBJ2-7, the V gene TRBV3-1, with 10 bases identical to TRBD1. The junction had 7 bases not matched to a gene; V was cut back by 3 bases and J by 2 bases. Germline V CDR1 and CDR2: LGHDT, YNNKEL (reference sequence). This CDR3 spans 16 amino acids. The CDR3 sequence: CASSQRPGQGTYEQYF. The CDR3, as DNA: TGTGCCAGCAGCCAGCGACCGGGACAGGGGACCTACGAGCAGTACTTC.

The rearrangement joins TRBV12-3 or TRBV12-4 to TRBJ1-2; 10 nucleotides line up with TRBD1. J was trimmed by 3 bases and V by 1 base; bases with no gene match: 2. The CDR3 consists of 15 residues. Here the CDR3 DNA reads TGTGCCAGCAGTTTAGAGGGACAGGGGTACTATGGCTACACCTTC. It translates to CASSLEGQGYYGYTF.

A few counts support this clonotype. The chain is built from TRBV9 and TRBJ1-1; D is perhaps TRBD1 (6 bases). This CDR3 has 13 amino acids. V lost 5 bases to trimming and J lost 8 bases, with 16 bases between them. Germline V gives CDR1 SGDLS, CDR2 YYNGEE. This chain's CDR3 is CASSVSGGTEAFF. CDR3 nucleotide sequence: TGTGCCAGCAGTGTATCTGGGGGCACAGAAGCTTTCTTT.

The CDR3: CASSVVGTINSPLHF. In nucleotides, the CDR3 is TGTGCCAGCAGCGTAGTCGGGACCATTAATTCACCCCTCCACTTT. The J gene is TRBJ1-6, the V gene TRBV9, with D maybe TRBD1 (5 bases). V shed 0 bases and J shed 6 bases, with 10 bases lying between them. CDR3 size: 15 residues. Germline V gives CDR1 SGDLS, CDR2 YYNGEE.

The rearrangement links TRBV11-3 to TRBJ2-5, with 7 bases identical to TRBD1. Germline CDR1 is SGHNT and CDR2 is YENEEA. The CDR3 is made up of 14 amino acids. The V and J ends lost 5 bases and 1 base, in that order; junction bases with no gene match: 4. The CDR3 nucleotides are TGTGCCAGCAGCAGGACAGGAGTCCAAGAGACCCAGTACTTC. Translation gives CASSRTGVQETQYF.

This clonotype was recorded only once. CDR3: CATSRDRLAGGPRETQYF. The CDR3 DNA reads as TGTGCCACCAGCAGAGATAGACTAGCGGGGGGGCCGCGGGAGACCCAGTACTTC. The rearrangement uses TRBV15 and TRBJ2-5, with 14 bases that match TRBD2. The CDR3 extends over 18 amino acids. Germline values: CDR1 LNHNV, CDR2 YYDKDF (reference sequence). Trimming cost V 0 bases and J 5 bases; bases outside gene matches: 8.

This chain joins TRBV20-1 and TRBJ1-6; the match to TRBD1 covers 11 bases. CDR3 length equals 15 residues. CDR1 is DFQATT, CDR2 SNEGSKA, per germline (reference sequence). V was pared by 2 bases and J by 9 bases, with 6 bases of the junction left unmatched. The CDR3 here is CSARRTGGSSSPLHF. DNA for the CDR3: TGCAGTGCTAGAAGGACAGGGGGCTCGAGTTCACCCCTCCACTTT.